This T cell receptor beta chain was recovered during a study of CD8 T cells in Susac syndrome. Study-level results: It was acknowledged in the study that its TCR sequencing and HLA analysis involved a relatively small number of individuals.

RNA, at 0.5 to 1 ug, was reverse transcribed with random hexamers. Across 54 Vbeta and 13 Jbeta, immunoSEQ multiplex PCR amplified TCR beta CDR3. TCRdb used MiXCR to reprocess the immunoSEQ multiplex PCR reads, holding one entry per CDR3 protein. The sample carries approximately 260,000 distinct CDR3 sequences, about 96% recorded once. Germline assignment: CDR1 LGHDT and CDR2 YNNKEL (reference sequence). This CDR3 is 12 amino acids long. V was pared by 0 bases and J by 3 bases, with 3 bases between. It was negative isolation that provided the CD8+ and CD4+ T cells, whereas TEMRA cells were enriched by FACS. This clonotype was observed a handful of times. What it recognizes is unknown.

Input material: CD4+ T cells from PBMCs. The V gene is TRBV3-1, the J gene TRBJ2-7; D remains unclear. This TCR came from a human donor with Susac syndrome. DNA of the CDR3: TGTGCCAGCAGCCAAGAGGGCTACGAGCAGTACTTC. Residues: CASSQEGYEQYF.